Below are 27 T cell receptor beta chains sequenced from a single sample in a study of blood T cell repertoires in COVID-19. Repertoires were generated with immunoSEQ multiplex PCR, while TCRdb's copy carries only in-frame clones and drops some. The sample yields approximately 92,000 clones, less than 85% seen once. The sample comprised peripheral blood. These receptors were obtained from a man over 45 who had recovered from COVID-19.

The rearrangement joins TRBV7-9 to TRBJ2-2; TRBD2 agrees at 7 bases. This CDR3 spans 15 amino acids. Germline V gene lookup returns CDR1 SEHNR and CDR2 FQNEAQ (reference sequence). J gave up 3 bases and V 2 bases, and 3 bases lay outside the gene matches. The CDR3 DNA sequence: TGTGCCAGCAGCTTAATGGGAGGGGACACCGGGGAGCTGTTTTTT. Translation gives CASSLMGGDTGELFF.

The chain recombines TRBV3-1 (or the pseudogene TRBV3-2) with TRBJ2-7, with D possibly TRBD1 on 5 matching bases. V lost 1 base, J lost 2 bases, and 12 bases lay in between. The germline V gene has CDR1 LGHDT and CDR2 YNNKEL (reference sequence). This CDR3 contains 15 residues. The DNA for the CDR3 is TGTGCCAGCAGCCAAGGGACATGGGTAGCCTACGAGCAGTACTTC. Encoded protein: CASSQGTWVAYEQYF.

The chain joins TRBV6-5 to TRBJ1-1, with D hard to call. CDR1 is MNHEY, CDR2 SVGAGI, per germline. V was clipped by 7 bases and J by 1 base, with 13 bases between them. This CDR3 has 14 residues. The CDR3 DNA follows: TGTGCCAGCACGGGGTGGTCAGGGAACACTGAAGCTTTCTTT. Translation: CASTGWSGNTEAFF.

Written as DNA, the CDR3 is TGTGCCAGCAGCTTAGATCACGGTGGGGCCAACGTCCTGACTTTC. It encodes CASSLDHGGANVLTF. V and J are TRBV11-2 and TRBJ2-6; D remains unclear. Deletions cut 0 bases from V and 3 bases from J, with 6 bases between. The CDR3 is 15 residues long. Germline loops: CDR1 SGHAT, CDR2 FQNNGV.

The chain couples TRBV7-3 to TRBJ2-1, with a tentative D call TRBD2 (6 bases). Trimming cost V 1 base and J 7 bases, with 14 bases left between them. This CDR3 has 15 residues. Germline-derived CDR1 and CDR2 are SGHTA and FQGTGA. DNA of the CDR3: TGTGCCAGCAGCTTAAAGGCGGGGAACCAGAATGAGCAGTTCTTC. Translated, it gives CASSLKAGNQNEQFF.

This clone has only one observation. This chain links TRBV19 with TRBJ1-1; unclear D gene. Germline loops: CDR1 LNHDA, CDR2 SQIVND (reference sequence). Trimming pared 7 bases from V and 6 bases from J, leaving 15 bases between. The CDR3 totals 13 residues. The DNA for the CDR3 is TGTGCCAGTACCCTGAGGCAGATCCCTGAAGCTTTCTTT. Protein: CASTLRQIPEAFF.

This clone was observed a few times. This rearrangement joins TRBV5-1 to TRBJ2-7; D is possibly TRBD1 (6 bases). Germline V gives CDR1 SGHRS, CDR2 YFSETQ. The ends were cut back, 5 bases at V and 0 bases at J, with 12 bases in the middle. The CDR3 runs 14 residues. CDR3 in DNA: TGCGCCAGCAGAGCGACAGGAGACTCCTACGAGCAGTACTTC. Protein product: CASRATGDSYEQYF.

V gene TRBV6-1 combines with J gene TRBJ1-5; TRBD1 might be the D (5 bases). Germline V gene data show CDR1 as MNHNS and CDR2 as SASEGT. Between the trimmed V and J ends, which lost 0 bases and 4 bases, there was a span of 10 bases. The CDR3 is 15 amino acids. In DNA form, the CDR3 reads TGTGCCAGCAGTGAAGCGTCAGGGTTTAATCAGCCCCAGCATTTT. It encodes CASSEASGFNQPQHF.

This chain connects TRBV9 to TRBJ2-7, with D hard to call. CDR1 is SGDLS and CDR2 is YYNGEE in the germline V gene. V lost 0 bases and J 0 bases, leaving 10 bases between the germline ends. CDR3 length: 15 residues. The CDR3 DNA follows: TGTGCCAGCAGCGTAGATGAGCGATTCTCCTACGAGCAGTACTTC. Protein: CASSVDERFSYEQYF. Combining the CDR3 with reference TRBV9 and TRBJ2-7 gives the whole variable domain DSGVTQTPKHLITATGQRVTLRCSPRSGDLSVYWYQQSLDQGLQFLIQYYNGEERAKGNILERFSAQQFPDLHSELNLSSLELGDSALYFCASSVDERFSYEQYFGPGTRLTVT.

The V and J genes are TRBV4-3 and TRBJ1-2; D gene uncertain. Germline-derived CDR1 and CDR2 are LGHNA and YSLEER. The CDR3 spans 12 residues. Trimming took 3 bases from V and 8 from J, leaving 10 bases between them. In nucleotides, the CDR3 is TGCGCCAGCAGCCACGTCGCCGGGGGCTACACCTTC. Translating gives CASSHVAGGYTF.

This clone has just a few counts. The CDR3: CASSPTSSNTGELFF. CDR3 in DNA: TGTGCCAGCAGCCCGACTAGCTCGAACACCGGGGAGCTGTTTTTT. The gene calls are TRBV5-4 and TRBJ2-2; 7 bases fit TRBD2. CDR1 is SGHNT, CDR2 YYREEE, per germline (reference sequence). The CDR3 has 15 residues. The V gene end was trimmed by 4 bases and the J gene end by 0 bases; junction bases not matched to a gene: 3.

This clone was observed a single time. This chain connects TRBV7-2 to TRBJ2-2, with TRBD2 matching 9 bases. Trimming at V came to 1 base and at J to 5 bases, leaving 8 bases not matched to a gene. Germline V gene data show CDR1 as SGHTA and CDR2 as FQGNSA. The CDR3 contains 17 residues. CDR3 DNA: TGTGCCAGCAGCTTAGGTAGTAGCGGGAGCAGGACCGGGGAGCTGTTTTTT. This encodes CASSLGSSGSRTGELFF.

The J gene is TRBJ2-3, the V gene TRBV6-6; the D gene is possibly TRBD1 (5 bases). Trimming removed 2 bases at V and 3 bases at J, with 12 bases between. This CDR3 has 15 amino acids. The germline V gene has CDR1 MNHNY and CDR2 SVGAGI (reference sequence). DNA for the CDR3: TGTGCCAGCAGTTACACCCAAAGGGGAACAGATACGCAGTATTTT. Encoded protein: CASSYTQRGTDTQYF.

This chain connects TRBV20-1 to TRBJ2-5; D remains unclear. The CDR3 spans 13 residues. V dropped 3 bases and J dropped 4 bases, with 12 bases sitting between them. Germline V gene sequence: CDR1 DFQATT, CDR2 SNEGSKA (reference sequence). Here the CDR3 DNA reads TGCAGTGCTAGTTTCAGACATGGAGAGACCCAGTACTTC. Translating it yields CSASFRHGETQYF.

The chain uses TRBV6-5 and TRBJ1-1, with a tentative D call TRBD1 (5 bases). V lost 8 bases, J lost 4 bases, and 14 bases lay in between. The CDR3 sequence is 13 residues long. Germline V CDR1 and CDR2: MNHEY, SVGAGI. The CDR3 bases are TGTGCCAGCCCCGGATGGGGGGGCACTGAAGCTTTCTTT. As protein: CASPGWGGTEAFF.

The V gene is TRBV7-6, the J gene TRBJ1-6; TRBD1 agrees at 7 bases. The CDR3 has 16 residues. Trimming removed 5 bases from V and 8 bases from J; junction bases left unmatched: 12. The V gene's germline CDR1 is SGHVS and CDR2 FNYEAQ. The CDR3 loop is CASSPSRNRGDSPLHF. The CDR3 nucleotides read TGTGCCAGCAGCCCATCGCGGAACAGGGGTGATTCACCCCTCCACTTT.

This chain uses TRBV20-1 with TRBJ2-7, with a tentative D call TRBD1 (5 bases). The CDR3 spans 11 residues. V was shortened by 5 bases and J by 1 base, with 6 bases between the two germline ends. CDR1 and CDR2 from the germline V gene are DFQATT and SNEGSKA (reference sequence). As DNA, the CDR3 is TGCAGTGCTCAGGGTTCCTACGAGCAGTACTTC. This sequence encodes CSAQGSYEQYF.

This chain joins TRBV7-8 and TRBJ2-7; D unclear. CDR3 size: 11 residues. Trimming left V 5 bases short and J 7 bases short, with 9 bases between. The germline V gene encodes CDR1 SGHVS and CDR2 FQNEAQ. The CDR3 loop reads CASSPLIEQYF. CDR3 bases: TGTGCCAGCAGCCCTCTTATTGAGCAGTACTTC.

The CDR3 here is CASSQGLQGLNTIYF. CDR3 bases: TGTGCCAGCAGCCAAGGTTTGCAGGGTCTAAACACCATATATTTT. V and J are TRBV3-1 (or the pseudogene TRBV3-2) and TRBJ1-3; D may be TRBD1 (5 bases). The CDR3 loop spans 15 amino acids. Germline V gene lookup returns CDR1 LGHDT and CDR2 YNNKEL (reference sequence). V lost 1 base and J lost 6, with 13 bases in between.

CDR3: CASSEGRGTEAFF. DNA of the CDR3: TGTGCCAGCAGTGAGGGCAGGGGTACTGAAGCTTTCTTT. V and J are TRBV6-4 and TRBJ1-1, with TRBD1 as a possible D gene (6 bases). This CDR3 is 13 amino acids long. The V and J ends lost 3 bases and 5 bases respectively, with 10 bases between them. CDR1 MRHNA and CDR2 SNTAGT come from the germline V gene.

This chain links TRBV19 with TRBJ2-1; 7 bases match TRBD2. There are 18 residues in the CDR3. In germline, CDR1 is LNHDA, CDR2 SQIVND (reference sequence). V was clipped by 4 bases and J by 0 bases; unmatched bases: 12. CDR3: CASSNVRGEGHSYNEQFF. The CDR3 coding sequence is TGTGCCAGTAGTAATGTCCGGGGGGAGGGCCACTCCTACAATGAGCAGTTCTTC.

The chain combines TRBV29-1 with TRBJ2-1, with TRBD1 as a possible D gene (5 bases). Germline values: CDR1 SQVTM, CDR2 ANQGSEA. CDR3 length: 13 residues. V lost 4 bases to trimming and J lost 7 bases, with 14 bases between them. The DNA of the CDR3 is TGCAGCGTTGGGAAGGGGTTAGGGAATGAGCAGTTCTTC. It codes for CSVGKGLGNEQFF.

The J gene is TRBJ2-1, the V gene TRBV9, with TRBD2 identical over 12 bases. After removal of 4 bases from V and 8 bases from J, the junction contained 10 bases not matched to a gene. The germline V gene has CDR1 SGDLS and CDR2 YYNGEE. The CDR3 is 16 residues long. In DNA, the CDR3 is TGTGCCAGCAGCCCCCGGACTAGCGGGGATGTGCATGAGCAGTTCTTC. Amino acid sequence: CASSPRTSGDVHEQFF. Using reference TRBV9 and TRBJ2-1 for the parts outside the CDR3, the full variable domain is DSGVTQTPKHLITATGQRVTLRCSPRSGDLSVYWYQQSLDQGLQFLIQYYNGEERAKGNILERFSAQQFPDLHSELNLSSLELGDSALYFCASSPRTSGDVHEQFFGPGTRLTVL.

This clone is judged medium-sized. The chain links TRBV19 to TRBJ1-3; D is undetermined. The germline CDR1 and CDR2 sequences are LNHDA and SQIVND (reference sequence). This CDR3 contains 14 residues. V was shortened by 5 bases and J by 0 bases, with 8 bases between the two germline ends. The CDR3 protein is CASSSGFSGNTIYF. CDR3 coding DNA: TGTGCCAGTAGTTCGGGATTCTCTGGAAACACCATATATTTT.

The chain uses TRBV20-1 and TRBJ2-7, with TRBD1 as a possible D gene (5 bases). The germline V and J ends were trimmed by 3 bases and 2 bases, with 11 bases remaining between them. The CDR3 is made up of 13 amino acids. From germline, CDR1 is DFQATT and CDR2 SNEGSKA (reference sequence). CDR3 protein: CSASATGTYEQYF. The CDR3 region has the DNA TGCAGTGCTAGTGCCACAGGTACCTACGAGCAGTACTTC.

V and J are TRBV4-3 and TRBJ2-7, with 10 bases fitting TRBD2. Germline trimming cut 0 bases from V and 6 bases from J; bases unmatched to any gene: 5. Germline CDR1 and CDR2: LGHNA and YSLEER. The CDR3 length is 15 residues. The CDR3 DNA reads TGCGCCAGCAGCCAAGAAGCGGGAGGGCCAGGCGAGCAGTACTTC. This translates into CASSQEAGGPGEQYF.

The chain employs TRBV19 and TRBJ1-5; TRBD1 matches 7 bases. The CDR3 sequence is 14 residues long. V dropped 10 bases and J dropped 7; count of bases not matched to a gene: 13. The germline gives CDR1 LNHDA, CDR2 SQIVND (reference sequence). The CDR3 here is CATGTWQGDQPQHF. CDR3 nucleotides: TGTGCCACCGGGACCTGGCAGGGGGACCAGCCCCAGCATTTT. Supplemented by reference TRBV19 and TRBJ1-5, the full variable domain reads DGGITQSPKYLFRKEGQNVTLSCEQNLNHDAMYWYRQDPGQGLRLIYYSQIVNDFQKGDIAEGYSVSREKKESFPLTVTSAQKNPTAFYLCATGTWQGDQPQHFGDGTRLSIL.